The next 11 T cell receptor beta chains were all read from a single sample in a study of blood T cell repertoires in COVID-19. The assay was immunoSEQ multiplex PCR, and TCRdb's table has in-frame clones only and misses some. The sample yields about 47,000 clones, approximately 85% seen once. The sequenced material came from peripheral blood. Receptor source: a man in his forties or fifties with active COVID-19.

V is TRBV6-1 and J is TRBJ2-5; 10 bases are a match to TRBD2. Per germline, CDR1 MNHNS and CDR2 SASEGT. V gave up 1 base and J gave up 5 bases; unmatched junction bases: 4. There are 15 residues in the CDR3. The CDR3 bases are TGTGCCAGCAGTGAAGAAGCTAGCGGGAGTGAGACCCAGTACTTC. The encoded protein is CASSEEASGSETQYF.

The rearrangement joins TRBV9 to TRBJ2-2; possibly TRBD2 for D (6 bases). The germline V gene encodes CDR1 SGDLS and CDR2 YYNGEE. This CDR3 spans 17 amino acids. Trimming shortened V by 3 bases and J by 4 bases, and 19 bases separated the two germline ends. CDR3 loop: CASSGRDFGQSTGELFF. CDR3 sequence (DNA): TGTGCCAGCAGCGGCCGGGACTTCGGACAATCCACCGGGGAGCTGTTTTTT.

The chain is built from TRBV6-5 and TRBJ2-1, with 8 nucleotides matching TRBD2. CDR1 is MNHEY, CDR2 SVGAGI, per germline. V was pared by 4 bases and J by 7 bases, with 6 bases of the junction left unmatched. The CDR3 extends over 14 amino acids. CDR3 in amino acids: CASSSTSVVNEQFF. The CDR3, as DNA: TGTGCCAGCAGTTCGACTAGCGTGGTTAATGAGCAGTTCTTC.

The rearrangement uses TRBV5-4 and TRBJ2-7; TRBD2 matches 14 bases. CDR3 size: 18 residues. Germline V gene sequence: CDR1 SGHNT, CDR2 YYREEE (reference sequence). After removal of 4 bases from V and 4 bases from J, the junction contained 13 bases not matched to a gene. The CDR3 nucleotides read TGTGCCAGCAGCAAGACTAGCGGGAGGGCAAATACTAGGTACGAGCAGTACGTC. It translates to CASSKTSGRANTRYEQYV.

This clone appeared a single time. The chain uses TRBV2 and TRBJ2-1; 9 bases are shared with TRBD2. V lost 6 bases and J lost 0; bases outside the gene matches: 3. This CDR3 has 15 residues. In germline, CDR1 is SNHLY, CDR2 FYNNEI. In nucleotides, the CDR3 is TGTGCCAGCAGGAAGCGGGAGGTCTCCTACAATGAGCAGTTCTTC. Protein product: CASRKREVSYNEQFF.

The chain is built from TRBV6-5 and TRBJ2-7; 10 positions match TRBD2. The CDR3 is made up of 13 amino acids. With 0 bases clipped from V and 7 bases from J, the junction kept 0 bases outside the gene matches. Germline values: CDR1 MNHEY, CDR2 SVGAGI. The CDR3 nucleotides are TGTGCCAGCAGTTACTCGGGACTAGCGGAGCAGTACTTC. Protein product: CASSYSGLAEQYF.

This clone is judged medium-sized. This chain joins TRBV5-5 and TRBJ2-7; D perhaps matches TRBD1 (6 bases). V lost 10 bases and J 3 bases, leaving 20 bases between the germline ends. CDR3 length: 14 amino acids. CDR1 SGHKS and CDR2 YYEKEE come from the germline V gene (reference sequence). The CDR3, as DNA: TGTGCCGGGGGAATCGGGGCAGGGGACTACGAGCAGTACTTC. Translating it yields CAGGIGAGDYEQYF.

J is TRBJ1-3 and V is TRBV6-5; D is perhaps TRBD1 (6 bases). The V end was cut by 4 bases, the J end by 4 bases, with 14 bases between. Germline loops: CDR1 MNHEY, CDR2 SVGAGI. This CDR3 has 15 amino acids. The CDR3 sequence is CASSSRGAAGNTIYF. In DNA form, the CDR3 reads TGTGCCAGCAGTTCCCGGGGGGCTGCCGGAAACACCATATATTTT.

This CDR3 is CASSDFRTGVRSEKLFF. The CDR3 nucleotides are TGCGCCAGCAGTGACTTTAGAACAGGGGTACGAAGTGAAAAACTGTTTTTT. The chain joins TRBV10-2 to TRBJ1-4; 7 nucleotides match TRBD1. Looked up from germline, CDR1 is WSHSY and CDR2 is SAAADI. With 3 bases clipped from V and 7 bases from J, the junction kept 14 bases outside the gene matches. The CDR3 is 17 residues long.

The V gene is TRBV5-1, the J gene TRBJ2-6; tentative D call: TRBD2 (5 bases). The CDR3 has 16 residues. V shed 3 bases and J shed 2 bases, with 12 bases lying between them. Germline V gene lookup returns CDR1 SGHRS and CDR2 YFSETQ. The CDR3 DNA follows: TGCGCCAGCAGCTCGAATTTGAGGGCTGGGGCCAACGTCCTGACTTTC. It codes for CASSSNLRAGANVLTF.

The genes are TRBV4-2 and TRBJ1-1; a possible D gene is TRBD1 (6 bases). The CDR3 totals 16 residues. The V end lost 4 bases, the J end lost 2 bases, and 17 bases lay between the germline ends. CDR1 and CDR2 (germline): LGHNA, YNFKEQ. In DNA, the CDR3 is TGTGCCAGCAGCCTTGGGGATCGGGGACATAACACTGAAGCTTTCTTT. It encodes CASSLGDRGHNTEAFF.